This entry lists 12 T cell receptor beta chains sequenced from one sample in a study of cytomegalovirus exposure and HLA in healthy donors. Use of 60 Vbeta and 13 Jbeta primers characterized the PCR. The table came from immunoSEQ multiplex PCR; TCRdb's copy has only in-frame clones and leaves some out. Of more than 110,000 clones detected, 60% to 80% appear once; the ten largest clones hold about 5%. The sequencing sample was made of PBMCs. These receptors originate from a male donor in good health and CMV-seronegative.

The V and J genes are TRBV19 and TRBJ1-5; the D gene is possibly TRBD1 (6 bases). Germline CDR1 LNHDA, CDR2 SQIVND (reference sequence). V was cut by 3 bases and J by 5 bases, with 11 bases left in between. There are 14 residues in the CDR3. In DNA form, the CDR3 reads TGTGCCAGTAGTATTTGGGCAGGGGATCAGCCCCAGCATTTT. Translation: CASSIWAGDQPQHF.

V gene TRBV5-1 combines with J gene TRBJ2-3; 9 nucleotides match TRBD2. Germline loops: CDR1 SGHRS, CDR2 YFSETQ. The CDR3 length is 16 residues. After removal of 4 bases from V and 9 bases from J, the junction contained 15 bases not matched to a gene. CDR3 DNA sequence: TGCGCCAGCAGCCAAACTAGACTAGCGGAAGCCCCCACGCAGTATTTT. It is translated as CASSQTRLAEAPTQYF.

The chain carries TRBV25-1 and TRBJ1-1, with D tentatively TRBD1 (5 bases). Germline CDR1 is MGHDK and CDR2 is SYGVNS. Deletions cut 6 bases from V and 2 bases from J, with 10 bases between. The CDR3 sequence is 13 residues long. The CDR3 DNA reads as TGTGCCAGCAGGGTGACAGAAAACACTGAAGCTTTCTTT. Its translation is CASRVTENTEAFF.

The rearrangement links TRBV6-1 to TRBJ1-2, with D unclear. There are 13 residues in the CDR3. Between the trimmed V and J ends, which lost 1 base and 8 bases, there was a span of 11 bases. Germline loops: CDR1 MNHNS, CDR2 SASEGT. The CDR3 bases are TGTGCCAGCAGTGAAGAGATCGGGATGGGCTACACCTTC. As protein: CASSEEIGMGYTF.

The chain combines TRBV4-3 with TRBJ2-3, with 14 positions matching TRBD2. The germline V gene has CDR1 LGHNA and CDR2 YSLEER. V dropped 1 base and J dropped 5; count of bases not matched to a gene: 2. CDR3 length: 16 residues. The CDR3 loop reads CASSQAGTSGGDTQYF. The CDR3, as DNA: TGCGCCAGCAGCCAAGCTGGGACTAGCGGGGGAGATACGCAGTATTTT.

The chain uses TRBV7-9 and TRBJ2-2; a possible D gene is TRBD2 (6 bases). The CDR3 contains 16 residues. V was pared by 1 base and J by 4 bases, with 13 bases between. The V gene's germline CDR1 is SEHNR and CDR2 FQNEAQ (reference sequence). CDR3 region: CASSLVSLGGTGELFF. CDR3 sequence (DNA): TGTGCCAGCAGCTTAGTTTCATTGGGAGGCACCGGGGAGCTGTTTTTT.

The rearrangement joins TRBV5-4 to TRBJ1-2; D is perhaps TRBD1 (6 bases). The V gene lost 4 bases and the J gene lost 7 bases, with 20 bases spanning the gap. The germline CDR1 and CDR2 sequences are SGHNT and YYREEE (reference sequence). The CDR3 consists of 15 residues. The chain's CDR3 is CASSPFPGGGGGYTF. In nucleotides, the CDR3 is TGTGCCAGCAGCCCGTTTCCGGGGGGCGGAGGTGGCTACACCTTC.

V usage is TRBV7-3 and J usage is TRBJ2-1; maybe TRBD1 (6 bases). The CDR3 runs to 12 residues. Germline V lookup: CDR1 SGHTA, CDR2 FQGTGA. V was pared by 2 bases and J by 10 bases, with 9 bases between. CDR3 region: CASSLSGDEQFF. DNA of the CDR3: TGTGCCAGCAGCTTATCAGGGGACGAGCAGTTCTTC.

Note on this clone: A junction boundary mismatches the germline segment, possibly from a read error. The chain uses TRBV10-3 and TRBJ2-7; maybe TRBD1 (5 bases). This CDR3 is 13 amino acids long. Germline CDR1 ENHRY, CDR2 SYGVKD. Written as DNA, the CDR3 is TGTGCCAGCAGTTACGACAGACCTTACGAGCAGTACTTC. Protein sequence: CASSYDRPYEQYF.

Written as DNA, the CDR3 is TGTGCCAGCTCACAAGCGGGGTCAGATACGCAGTATTTT. It encodes CASSQAGSDTQYF. The chain employs TRBV18 and TRBJ2-3; 7 bases align to TRBD2. Germline-derived CDR1 and CDR2 are KGHSH and LQKENI. The length of the CDR3 is 13 residues. The trim removed 4 bases at V and 4 bases at J, leaving 2 bases unmatched.

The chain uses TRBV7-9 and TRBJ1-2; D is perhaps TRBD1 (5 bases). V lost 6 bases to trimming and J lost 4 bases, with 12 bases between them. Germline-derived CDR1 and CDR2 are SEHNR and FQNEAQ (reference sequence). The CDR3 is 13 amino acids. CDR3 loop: CASRQDLVYGYTF. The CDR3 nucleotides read TGTGCCAGCAGACAGGATCTGGTCTATGGCTACACCTTC.

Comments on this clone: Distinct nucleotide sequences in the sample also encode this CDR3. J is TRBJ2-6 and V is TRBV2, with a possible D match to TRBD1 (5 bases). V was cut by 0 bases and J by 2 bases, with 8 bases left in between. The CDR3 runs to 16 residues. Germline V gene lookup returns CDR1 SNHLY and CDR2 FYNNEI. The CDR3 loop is CASSEARTPGANVLTF. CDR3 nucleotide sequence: TGTGCCAGCAGTGAAGCGCGGACACCTGGGGCCAACGTCCTGACTTTC.